Below are 18 T cell receptor beta chains sequenced from a single sample in a study of T cell responses to AZD1222 COVID-19 vaccine. Here immunoSEQ multiplex PCR was the method, and the copy in TCRdb shows in-frame clones only, minus some. The sample has around 120,000 clones, under 95% seen once; the top ten hold 4.5% to 6%. The sample in question was peripheral blood, obtained 28 days after the second AZD1222 dose. All receptors derive from an adult who received the AZD1222 COVID-19 vaccine.

This clone was recorded once. The V gene is TRBV6-5, the J gene TRBJ1-5, with D unresolved. V lost 6 bases, J lost 3 bases, and 12 bases lay in between. Germline V gene data show CDR1 as MNHEY and CDR2 as SVGAGI. The CDR3 covers 14 residues. The CDR3 spells CASRQRATNQPQHF. The CDR3 DNA reads TGTGCCAGCAGACAAAGGGCGACCAATCAGCCCCAGCATTTT.

This clone was found a few times. The rearrangement uses TRBV7-2 and TRBJ1-6, with 9 bases fitting TRBD1. This CDR3 region has 17 residues. Germline CDR1 reads SGHTA; CDR2 reads FQGNSA. V gave up 1 base and J gave up 7 bases; unmatched junction bases: 8. CDR3 sequence reads: CASSLGGQGRKNSPLHF. The CDR3 nucleotides are TGTGCCAGCAGCTTAGGGGGACAGGGTAGGAAGAATTCACCCCTCCACTTT.

The CDR3 is CASSTTSGVYNEQFF. The CDR3 DNA reads as TGCGCCAGCAGCACGACTAGCGGGGTATACAATGAGCAGTTCTTC. The gene calls are TRBV5-1 and TRBJ2-1; 11 bases match TRBD2. The CDR3 has 15 residues. Germline V lookup: CDR1 SGHRS, CDR2 YFSETQ. V gave up 4 bases and J gave up 4 bases; unmatched junction bases: 4.

The J gene is TRBJ1-5, the V gene TRBV6-1; 7 bases map to TRBD1. Trimming removed 0 bases from V and 5 bases from J; junction bases left unmatched: 4. This CDR3 has 15 residues. Germline V gene sequence: CDR1 MNHNS, CDR2 SASEGT. The CDR3 DNA reads as TGTGCCAGCAGTGAAGCGTACAGGGGTGATCAGCCCCAGCATTTT. Amino acid sequence: CASSEAYRGDQPQHF.

Here the CDR3 reads CASSLDDDNEQFF. DNA of the CDR3: TGTGCCAGCAGCTTAGATGATGACAATGAGCAGTTCTTC. The V and J genes are TRBV7-6 and TRBJ2-1; the D is unclear. Germline lookup yields CDR1 SGHVS and CDR2 FNYEAQ. V lost 1 base and J 5 bases, leaving 6 bases between the germline ends. The CDR3 sequence is 13 residues long. Full variable domain (missing parts from reference TRBV7-6 and TRBJ2-1): GAGVSQSPRYKVTKRGQDVALRCDPISGHVSLYWYRQALGQGPEFLTYFNYEAQQDKSGLPNDRFSAERPEGSISTLTIQRTEQRDSAMYRCASSLDDDNEQFFGPGTRLTVL.

The chain carries TRBV15 and TRBJ2-5, with 12 bases fitting TRBD2. Germline V CDR1 and CDR2: LNHNV, YYDKDF (reference sequence). Trimming took 1 base from V and 5 from J; bases not matched to a gene: 5. This CDR3 has 16 residues. For the CDR3, the DNA is TGTGCCACCAGCAGAGCTGGGACTAGCGGGTCGGAGACCCAGTACTTC. Translation: CATSRAGTSGSETQYF.

The V call is TRBV12-5, the J call TRBJ2-2; TRBD2 might be the D (6 bases). The ends were cut back, 5 bases at V and 5 bases at J, with 12 bases in the middle. The length of the CDR3 is 14 residues. Germline values: CDR1 LGHNT, CDR2 FRNRAP. CDR3 coding DNA: TGTGCTAGTGGTCAAGGGGCGGGGACCGGGGAGCTGTTTTTT. It encodes CASGQGAGTGELFF.

This chain connects TRBV18 to TRBJ2-3; D not certain. Germline lookup yields CDR1 KGHSH and CDR2 LQKENI. The CDR3 has 15 residues. Deletions cut 3 bases from V and 2 bases from J, with 12 bases between. The CDR3 is CASSPLLWPTDTQYF. The CDR3 bases are TGTGCCAGCTCACCTCTTTTGTGGCCCACAGATACGCAGTATTTT.

For the CDR3, the DNA is TGTGCCAGCAGCCCTGGGGTAGCGGGGTACGAGCAGTACTTC. Protein product: CASSPGVAGYEQYF. The rearrangement links TRBV5-5 to TRBJ2-7; 8 nucleotides match TRBD2. J lost 4 bases, V lost 4 bases, and 7 bases had no gene match. This CDR3 is built from 14 residues. Per the germline V gene, CDR1 is SGHKS and CDR2 is YYEKEE (reference sequence).

A single count supports this clone. This clone may be a read error of a much larger clone one base away. The same CDR3 is also encoded by other DNA sequences in this sample. V gene TRBV4-2 combines with J gene TRBJ2-2, with 8 bases matching TRBD2. Germline assignment: CDR1 LGHNA and CDR2 YNFKEQ. The CDR3 totals 19 residues. This CDR3 is CASSQEMASGSLNTGELFF. Written as DNA, the CDR3 is TGTGCCAGCAGCCAAGAAATGGCTAGCGGGTCACTGAACACCGGGGAGTTGTTTTTT.

J is TRBJ1-4 and V is TRBV7-9, with a tentative D call TRBD1 (6 bases). Trimming took off 4 bases at V and 8 bases at J, with 11 bases between the two ends. Germline CDR1 SEHNR, CDR2 FQNEAQ (reference sequence). The CDR3 loop spans 13 amino acids. CDR3 in amino acids: CASSSGGREKLFF. CDR3 sequence (DNA): TGTGCCAGCAGCTCGGGGGGGCGAGAAAAACTGTTTTTT.

In nucleotides, the CDR3 is TGTGCCAGCAGCTTGGGTCGCAATCAGCCCCAGCATTTT. Protein product: CASSLGRNQPQHF. This chain uses TRBV5-6 with TRBJ1-5; D uncertain. There are 13 residues in the CDR3. Trimming took 0 bases from V and 2 from J, leaving 3 bases between them. The V gene's germline CDR1 is SGHDT and CDR2 YYEEEE.

The gene calls are TRBV11-2 and TRBJ2-5, with D hard to call. There are 13 residues in the CDR3. Trimming took 0 bases from V and 5 from J, leaving 7 bases between them. Looked up from germline, CDR1 is SGHAT and CDR2 is FQNNGV. In DNA, the CDR3 is TGTGCCAGCAGCTTAGAAAGCCGGGAGACCCAGTACTTC. Amino acid sequence: CASSLESRETQYF.

The V and J genes are TRBV9 and TRBJ1-2; D ambiguous. Looked up from germline, CDR1 is SGDLS and CDR2 is YYNGEE. Between the trimmed V and J ends, which lost 2 bases and 7 bases, there was a span of 3 bases. The CDR3 consists of 10 residues. For the CDR3, the DNA is TGTGCCAGCAGCGTTAGTGGCTACACCTTC. Residues: CASSVSGYTF. Full variable domain (outside the CDR3, taken from reference TRBV9 and TRBJ1-2): DSGVTQTPKHLITATGQRVTLRCSPRSGDLSVYWYQQSLDQGLQFLIQYYNGEERAKGNILERFSAQQFPDLHSELNLSSLELGDSALYFCASSVSGYTFGSGTRLTVV.

This clone was found once. This chain joins TRBV29-1 and TRBJ2-2; perhaps TRBD1 as D (6 bases). The V end lost 7 bases, the J end lost 8 bases, and 14 bases lay between the germline ends. The CDR3 runs to 12 residues. Germline V gene data show CDR1 as SQVTM and CDR2 as ANQGSEA. CDR3: CSAWGLRGELFF. The CDR3 DNA follows: TGCAGCGCTTGGGGGCTGCGAGGGGAGCTGTTTTTT.

The chain has TRBV29-1 and TRBJ1-1; D gene uncertain. The CDR3 length is 14 residues. V lost 1 base to trimming and J lost 4 bases, with 13 bases between them. Germline V gene sequence: CDR1 SQVTM, CDR2 ANQGSEA. The CDR3 DNA sequence: TGCAGCGTTGAAGGGAGTGGGAGGGTCACTGAAGCTTTCTTT. Translating gives CSVEGSGRVTEAFF.

This chain joins TRBV9 and TRBJ2-1; no clear D gene. Trimming pared 0 bases from V and 2 bases from J, leaving 12 bases between. CDR1 is SGDLS, CDR2 YYNGEE, per germline. This CDR3 spans 16 amino acids. Here the CDR3 reads CASSVANLPAYNEQFF. CDR3 nucleotides: TGTGCCAGCAGCGTAGCCAACCTACCCGCCTACAATGAGCAGTTCTTC.

This chain joins TRBV19 and TRBJ1-6, with 7 bases lining up with TRBD1. J lost 7 bases, V lost 7 bases, and 4 bases had no gene match. Germline CDR1 and CDR2: LNHDA and SQIVND (reference sequence). The CDR3 contains 13 residues. The CDR3 sequence: CASTDRENSPLHF. CDR3 in DNA: TGTGCCAGTACCGACAGGGAGAATTCACCCCTCCACTTT.